This TCR beta chain was recovered during a study of a mutant IDH1 vaccine in newly diagnosed glioma. About the study: Treated patients showed a male proportion of roughly 62%, a female proportion of about 40%, and a mean age of 40.4 years. Earlier treatment was radiotherapy, temozolomide, or both, with most getting both.

Regarding this clone: What it binds is not known.

As to time point: week 47, end of study. Topical imiquimod was applied with each vaccine dose, which held 300 ug of mutant IDH1 20-mer peptide. The table came from immunoSEQ multiplex PCR; TCRdb's copy has only in-frame clones and leaves some out. The sample holds tens of thousands of clones, 75% to 85% seen once. Germline V CDR1 and CDR2: MRHNA, SNTAGT. The CDR3 loop spans 18 amino acids. Unmatched junction bases numbered 18, after V lost 7 bases and J lost 7 bases. The clonotype originates from a man aged 35 to 55 with glioma. The specimen was PBMCs, collected from a glioma patient whose treatment included an IDH1 peptide vaccine. The chain employs TRBV6-4 and TRBJ2-2; TRBD2 matches at 10 bases. The CDR3, as DNA: TGTGCCAGCACCTCCGTAACTAGCGGGGACGCCGAGGGCGGGGAGCTGTTTTTT. Its translation is CASTSVTSGDAEGGELFF.